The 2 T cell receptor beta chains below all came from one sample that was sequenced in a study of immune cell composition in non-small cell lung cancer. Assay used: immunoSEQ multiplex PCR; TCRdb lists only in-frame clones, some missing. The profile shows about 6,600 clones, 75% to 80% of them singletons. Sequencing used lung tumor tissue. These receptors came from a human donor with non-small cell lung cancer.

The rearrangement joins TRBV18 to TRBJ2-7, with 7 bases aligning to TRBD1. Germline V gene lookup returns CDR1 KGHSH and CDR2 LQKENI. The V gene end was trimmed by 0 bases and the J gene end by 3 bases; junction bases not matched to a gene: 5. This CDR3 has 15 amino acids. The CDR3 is CASSPPRGPFYEQYF. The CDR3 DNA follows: TGTGCCAGCTCACCACCTAGGGGGCCATTCTACGAGCAGTACTTC.

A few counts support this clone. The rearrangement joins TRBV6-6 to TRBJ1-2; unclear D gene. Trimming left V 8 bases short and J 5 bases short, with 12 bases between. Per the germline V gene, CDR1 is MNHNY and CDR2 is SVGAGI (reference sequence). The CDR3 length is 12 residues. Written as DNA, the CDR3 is TGTGCCAGCCTCGACGGAGGTTATGGCTACACCTTC. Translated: CASLDGGYGYTF.